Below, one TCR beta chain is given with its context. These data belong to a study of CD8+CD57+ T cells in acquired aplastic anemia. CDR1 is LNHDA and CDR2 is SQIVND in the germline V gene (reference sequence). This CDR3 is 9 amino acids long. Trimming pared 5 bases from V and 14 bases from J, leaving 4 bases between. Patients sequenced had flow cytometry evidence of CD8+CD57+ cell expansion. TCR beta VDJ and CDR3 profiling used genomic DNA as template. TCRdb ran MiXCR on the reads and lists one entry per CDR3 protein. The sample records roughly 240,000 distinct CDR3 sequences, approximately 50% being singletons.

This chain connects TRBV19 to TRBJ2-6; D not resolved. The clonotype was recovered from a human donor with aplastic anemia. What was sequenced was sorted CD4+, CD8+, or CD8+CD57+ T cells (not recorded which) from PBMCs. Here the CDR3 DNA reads TGTGCCAGTAGTGCATTCCTGACTTTC. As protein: CASSAFLTF.